Shown below are 31 T cell receptor beta chains from a single sample sequenced in a study of Graves' ophthalmopathy and Graves' hyperthyroidism. Beta-chain TCR CDR3 regions were amplified from RNA transcripts. A first-round RT-PCR used HTBI primers, followed by a second-round multiplex PCR. TCRdb used MiXCR to reprocess the multiplex PCR reads, holding one entry per CDR3 protein. The table shows about 480,000 distinct CDR3 sequences, with 13% to 15% occurring only once. Sequences were obtained from blood. The source is a woman aged 25 to 39 with Graves' ophthalmopathy.

The V call is TRBV11-3, the J call TRBJ2-6; D is uncertain. Germline CDR1 reads SGHNT; CDR2 reads YENEEA. The CDR3 runs to 12 residues. V dropped 8 bases and J dropped 12 bases, with 14 bases sitting between them. CDR3 sequence: CASGPTGGVLTF. The CDR3, as DNA: TGTGCCAGCGGCCCGACTGGTGGCGTCCTGACTTTC. The full variable domain, rest sourced from reference TRBV11-3 and TRBJ2-6, is EAGVVQSPRYKIIEKKQPVAFWCNPISGHNTLYWYLQNLGQGPELLIRYENEEAVDDSQLPKDRFSAERLKGVDSTLKIQPAELGDSAVYLCASGPTGGVLTFGAGSRLTVL.

This clonotype was observed at least ten times. The chain recombines TRBV4-1 with TRBJ1-1; D not resolved. There are 13 residues in the CDR3. Germline CDR1 MGHRA, CDR2 YSYEKL. V lost 5 bases and J 3 bases, leaving 10 bases between the germline ends. CDR3 sequence reads: CASSDAVYTEAFF. The CDR3 DNA is TGCGCCAGCAGCGACGCAGTATACACTGAAGCTTTCTTT.

This clonotype was seen ten or more times. The V gene is TRBV7-8, the J gene TRBJ2-7; D possibly uses TRBD1 or TRBD2 (5 bases each). The length of the CDR3 is 15 residues. Trimming left V 5 bases short and J 0 bases short, with 14 bases between. Germline-derived CDR1 and CDR2 are SGHVS and FQNEAQ. The CDR3 here is CASSKGRFSSYEQYF. In DNA, the CDR3 is TGTGCCAGCAGCAAGGGACGGTTCAGCTCCTACGAGCAGTACTTC. Together with reference TRBV7-8 and TRBJ2-7, the CDR3 gives the full variable domain: GAGVSQSPRYKVAKRGQDVALRCDPISGHVSLFWYQQALGQGPEFLTYFQNEAQLDKSGLPSDRFFAERPEGSVSTLKIQRTQQEDSAVYLCASSKGRFSSYEQYFGPGTRLTVT.

CDR3 in DNA: TGTGCCAGCAGCCAAAACCCCGGGACAGGCCAAGAGACCCAGTACTTC. Translated, it gives CASSQNPGTGQETQYF. This chain joins TRBV3-1 and TRBJ2-5; TRBD1 matches 8 bases. V lost 2 bases to trimming and J lost 1 base; unmatched junction nucleotides: 6. The germline gives CDR1 LGHDT, CDR2 YNNKEL (reference sequence). This CDR3 comprises 16 residues.

In this sample, this clonotype turned up many times. V is TRBV6-1 and J is TRBJ1-2; the match to TRBD1 covers 8 bases. J gave up 4 bases and V 5 bases, and 6 bases lay outside the gene matches. Germline-derived CDR1 and CDR2 are MNHNS and SASEGT. CDR3 length: 14 amino acids. This CDR3 is CASSSYRGTYGYTF. Here the CDR3 DNA reads TGTGCCAGCAGTAGTTACAGGGGGACCTATGGCTACACCTTC.

This clonotype was observed a handful of times. This may stem from a read error, because a much larger clone lies one nucleotide away. The J gene is TRBJ1-1, the V gene TRBV6-5, with D possibly matching TRBD1 (6 bases). CDR1 and CDR2 from the germline V gene are MNHEY and SVGAGI. CDR3 length: 15 residues. CDR3 coding DNA: TGTGCCAGCAGTTACCCCGGACGGGGGGGCACTGAAGCTTGCTTT. This sequence encodes CASSYPGRGGTEACF.

There are a few counts of this clonotype. The CDR3, as DNA: TGTGCCAGCAGCTTAGGCTGGAAGCTCACCGAACGCTCTGGGGCCAACGTCCTGACTTTC. It is translated as CASSLGWKLTERSGANVLTF. The chain employs TRBV13 and TRBJ2-6; no firm D call. CDR3 size: 20 residues. Germline V gives CDR1 PRHDT, CDR2 FYEKMQ (reference sequence). The V and J ends lost 0 bases and 0 bases respectively, with 18 bases between them.

This clonotype showed up many times. This chain uses TRBV19 with TRBJ1-2; maybe TRBD1 (5 bases). Trimming pared 2 bases from V and 2 bases from J, leaving 9 bases between. Germline values: CDR1 LNHDA, CDR2 SQIVND (reference sequence). The CDR3 runs 14 residues. The CDR3 spells CASSIIGANYGYTF. The CDR3 coding sequence is TGTGCCAGTAGTATAATCGGGGCCAACTATGGCTACACCTTC. Combining the CDR3 with reference TRBV19 and TRBJ1-2 gives the whole variable domain DGGITQSPKYLFRKEGQNVTLSCEQNLNHDAMYWYRQDPGQGLRLIYYSQIVNDFQKGDIAEGYSVSREKKESFPLTVTSAQKNPTAFYLCASSIIGANYGYTFGSGTRLTVV.

The table lists this clonotype with many counts. The V gene is TRBV7-7, the J gene TRBJ1-1; no reliable D call. Looked up from germline, CDR1 is SSHAT and CDR2 is FNYEAQ (reference sequence). V was cut by 5 bases and J by 7 bases, with 14 bases left in between. This CDR3 is built from 13 residues. For the CDR3, the DNA is TGTGCCAGCAGCCCTAAGGTTGGGGATGAAGCTTTCTTT. It encodes CASSPKVGDEAFF.

J is TRBJ2-7 and V is TRBV7-2, with D tentatively TRBD2 (6 bases). Trimming pared 5 bases from V and 3 bases from J, leaving 17 bases between. The germline V gene encodes CDR1 SGHTA and CDR2 FQGNSA. This CDR3 contains 15 residues. CDR3 sequence reads: CASSPIGRGLYEQYF. The DNA for the CDR3 is TGTGCCAGCAGCCCGATCGGGCGGGGCCTCTACGAGCAGTACTTC.

This clonotype was seen more than once but under ten times. The chain recombines TRBV10-3 with TRBJ1-5; tentatively, D is TRBD1 (5 bases). V was cut by 10 bases and J by 5 bases, with 15 bases left in between. The germline gives CDR1 ENHRY, CDR2 SYGVKD. The CDR3 has 13 residues. The CDR3 nucleotides are TGTGCCACCCGTGTGACAGAAGATCAGCCCCAGCATTTT. This encodes CATRVTEDQPQHF.

This chain joins TRBV5-6 and TRBJ2-1; 13 bases agree with TRBD2. The CDR3 consists of 15 residues. Germline V CDR1 and CDR2: SGHDT, YYEEEE. J was trimmed by 7 bases and V by 1 base; bases with no gene match: 2. The CDR3 protein is CASSLTSGRANEQFF. CDR3 in DNA: TGTGCCAGCAGCTTGACTAGCGGGAGGGCAAATGAGCAGTTCTTC. The entire variable domain, with the rest obtained from reference TRBV5-6 and TRBJ2-1, is as follows: DAGVTQSPTHLIKTRGQQVTLRCSPKSGHDTVSWYQQALGQGPQFIFQYYEEEERQRGNFPDRFSGHQFPNYSSELNVNALLLGDSALYLCASSLTSGRANEQFFGPGTRLTVL.

This clonotype was observed at least ten times. J is TRBJ1-5 and V is TRBV10-3; D call uncertain. The CDR3 contains 13 residues. Germline assignment: CDR1 ENHRY and CDR2 SYGVKD. Trimming took 8 bases from V and 9 from J, leaving 17 bases between them. CDR3 sequence (DNA): TGTGCCATCCGGCAGGCCACGGATGGGCCCCAGCATTTT. Translation gives CAIRQATDGPQHF.

This clonotype was detected many times. V and J are TRBV7-3 and TRBJ2-7; 7 bases are a match to TRBD1. This CDR3 has 15 amino acids. The germline CDR1 and CDR2 sequences are SGHTA and FQGTGA. Trimming cost V 2 bases and J 5 bases; bases outside gene matches: 9. CDR3 protein: CASSLSGQGEHEQYF. CDR3 sequence (DNA): TGTGCCAGCAGCTTATCCGGGCAGGGGGAACACGAGCAGTACTTC.

The gene calls are TRBV7-6 and TRBJ2-2; no clear D gene. The CDR3 loop spans 16 amino acids. The germline V gene has CDR1 SGHVS and CDR2 FNYEAQ. V was clipped by 5 bases and J by 3 bases, with 16 bases between them. The DNA of the CDR3 is TGTGCCAGCAGCCCCGGATCCCGGGTGGACACCGGGGAGCTGTTTTTT. Translating it yields CASSPGSRVDTGELFF.

Details on this clonotype: A much more abundant neighbour one base away suggests this may be a read error. The chain couples TRBV6-1 to TRBJ2-7, with D possibly being TRBD1 (6 bases). CDR1 is MNHNS and CDR2 is SASEGT in the germline V gene. The CDR3 has 11 amino acids. CDR3: CASTVGGKQCF. The DNA of the CDR3 is TGTGCCAGCACCGTAGGGGGAAAGCAGTGCTTC.

This clonotype came up many times. The V call is TRBV12-3 or TRBV12-4, the J call TRBJ2-7; D gene uncertain. Deletions cut 3 bases from V and 3 bases from J, with 12 bases between. This CDR3 region has 14 residues. CDR3 DNA: TGTGCCAGCAGTTTTGGCTATCAGTTCTACGAGCAGTACTTC. Amino acid sequence: CASSFGYQFYEQYF.

This clonotype was recorded a few times. This chain uses TRBV7-9 with TRBJ2-7; D uncertain. Per germline, CDR1 SEHNR and CDR2 FQNEAQ (reference sequence). Trimming cost V 1 base and J 3 bases, with 4 bases left between them. The CDR3 is 12 amino acids. CDR3 nucleotides: TGTGCCAGCAGCTTAGTTCACTACGAGCAGTACTTC. Protein sequence: CASSLVHYEQYF.

This clonotype was recorded many times. V and J are TRBV6-5 and TRBJ2-2, with D possibly matching TRBD1 (5 bases). V shed 4 bases and J shed 3 bases, with 9 bases lying between them. Looked up from germline, CDR1 is MNHEY and CDR2 is SVGAGI. The CDR3 covers 14 residues. The CDR3 loop is CASSSTGYTGELFF. The DNA for the CDR3 is TGTGCCAGCAGTTCTACAGGATACACCGGGGAGCTGTTTTTT.

This chain links TRBV6-2 or TRBV6-3 with TRBJ2-7; the match to TRBD2 covers 7 bases. V lost 6 bases, J lost 3 bases, and 5 bases stayed unmatched. Germline CDR1 reads MNHEY; CDR2 reads SVGEGT. The CDR3 runs 13 residues. CDR3 bases: TGTGCCAGCAGAACTAGCGCTTTCTACGAGCAGTACTTC. It specifies CASRTSAFYEQYF.

This clonotype was counted at least ten times. The V gene is TRBV2, the J gene TRBJ2-5; 10 positions match TRBD1. This CDR3 has 13 amino acids. Germline-derived CDR1 and CDR2 are SNHLY and FYNNEI. The V gene end was trimmed by 6 bases and the J gene end by 5 bases; junction bases not matched to a gene: 3. The CDR3: CASRKTGGETQYF. The CDR3 DNA reads as TGTGCCAGCAGGAAGACAGGGGGCGAGACCCAGTACTTC.

This clonotype has ten or more counts. J is TRBJ2-5 and V is TRBV7-8, with 10 bases matching TRBD1. Germline assignment: CDR1 SGHVS and CDR2 FQNEAQ. The V gene end was trimmed by 5 bases and the J gene end by 3 bases; junction bases not matched to a gene: 9. The CDR3 has 16 amino acids. The CDR3 coding sequence is TGTGCCAGCAGCGTCCCCGGGACAGGGGTTAAAGAGACCCAGTACTTC. Protein sequence: CASSVPGTGVKETQYF.

This clonotype was observed many times. This chain joins TRBV29-1 and TRBJ1-2, with 7 positions matching TRBD1. The CDR3 totals 16 residues. Germline CDR1 SQVTM, CDR2 ANQGSEA. The V and J ends lost 1 base and 6 bases, in that order; junction bases with no gene match: 14. CDR3 nucleotides: TGCAGCGTTGAAGGAAGAGTGGGGCAGGGACAGAATGGCTACACCTTC. Residues: CSVEGRVGQGQNGYTF.

This clonotype was observed at least ten times. This rearrangement joins TRBV19 to TRBJ2-5; a possible D gene is TRBD1 (6 bases). Germline V gene sequence: CDR1 LNHDA, CDR2 SQIVND (reference sequence). With 3 bases removed from V and 3 bases from J, the gap between germline ends came to 14 bases. This CDR3 spans 15 amino acids. The CDR3 protein is CASSIDGDNKETQYF. CDR3 in DNA: TGTGCCAGTAGTATCGACGGGGACAACAAAGAGACCCAGTACTTC.

This clonotype was counted many times. The J gene is TRBJ2-7, the V gene TRBV12-3 or TRBV12-4; D not certain. The CDR3 has 15 residues. Trimming left V 3 bases short and J 0 bases short, with 12 bases between. CDR3 bases: TGTGCCAGCAGTTTTTCTCTGCTCAGCTCCTACGAGCAGTACTTC. Residues: CASSFSLLSSYEQYF.

The rearrangement joins TRBV20-1 to TRBJ1-5; D gene uncertain. This CDR3 has 13 amino acids. V dropped 3 bases and J dropped 3 bases, with 9 bases sitting between them. Germline V gene data show CDR1 as DFQATT and CDR2 as SNEGSKA (reference sequence). The CDR3 here is CSARVYVNQPQHF. The CDR3 region has the DNA TGCAGTGCTAGGGTCTATGTCAATCAGCCCCAGCATTTT.

This clonotype was detected ten times or more. The V and J genes are TRBV18 and TRBJ1-6; D ambiguous. The CDR3 has 16 amino acids. The germline V gene has CDR1 KGHSH and CDR2 LQKENI. Trimming removed 2 bases at V and 7 bases at J, with 15 bases between. CDR3 residues: CASSPFYHEENSPLHF. The CDR3 DNA reads as TGTGCCAGCTCACCATTCTACCATGAAGAAAATTCACCCCTCCACTTT.

This clonotype was counted many times. The chain couples TRBV10-3 to TRBJ1-5, with D maybe TRBD1 (6 bases). The germline V and J ends were trimmed by 6 bases and 4 bases, with 7 bases remaining between them. Germline V gives CDR1 ENHRY, CDR2 SYGVKD. The CDR3 covers 12 residues. The CDR3 nucleotides are TGTGCCATCAGGGACAGTAATCAGCCCCAGCATTTT. Its translation is CAIRDSNQPQHF.

This clonotype appeared many times. The CDR3, as DNA: TGTGCCAGCAGTTTCACAGGCCCAGAGACCCAGTACTTC. Translating it yields CASSFTGPETQYF. The chain uses TRBV12-3 or TRBV12-4 and TRBJ2-5; D might be TRBD1 (5 bases). V was trimmed by 3 bases and J by 4 bases, leaving 9 bases between them. The CDR3 contains 13 residues.

This chain links TRBV2 with TRBJ2-7; TRBD1 matches 7 bases. From germline, CDR1 is SNHLY and CDR2 FYNNEI. The CDR3 contains 14 residues. J was trimmed by 6 bases and V by 5 bases; bases with no gene match: 10. The CDR3 is CASSKTGFKGEQYF. Written as DNA, the CDR3 is TGTGCCAGCAGTAAGACAGGGTTTAAGGGCGAGCAGTACTTC.

In its sample, this clonotype was seen many times. This sequence joins TRBV13 and TRBJ2-7; 10 nucleotides match TRBD2. Unmatched junction bases numbered 3, after V lost 1 base and J lost 3 bases. The CDR3 runs 15 residues. Germline CDR1 and CDR2: PRHDT and FYEKMQ (reference sequence). In DNA form, the CDR3 reads TGTGCCAGCAGCTTAGCTACTAGCGGGGACTACGAGCAGTACTTC. As protein: CASSLATSGDYEQYF.